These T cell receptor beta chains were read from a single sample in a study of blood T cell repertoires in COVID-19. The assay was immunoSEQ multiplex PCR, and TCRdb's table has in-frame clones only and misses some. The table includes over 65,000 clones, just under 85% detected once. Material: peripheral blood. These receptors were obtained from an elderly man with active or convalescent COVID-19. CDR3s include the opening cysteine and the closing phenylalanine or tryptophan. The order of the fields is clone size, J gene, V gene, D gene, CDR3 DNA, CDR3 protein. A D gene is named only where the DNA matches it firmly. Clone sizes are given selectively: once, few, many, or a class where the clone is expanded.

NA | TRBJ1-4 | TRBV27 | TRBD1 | TGTGCCAGCAGTCAATCCGGGACAGGGGGATTAAAACTGTTTTTT | CASSQSGTGGLKLFF
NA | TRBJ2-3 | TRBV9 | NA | TGTGCCAGCAGCGGAACGACTAGGGGGGGAAGCACAGATACGCAGTATTTT | CASSGTTRGGSTDTQYF
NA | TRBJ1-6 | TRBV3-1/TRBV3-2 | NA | TGTGCCAGCAGCCAAGAAGGCGGGGGGTCCGGTTCACCCCTCCACTTT | CASSQEGGGSGSPLHF
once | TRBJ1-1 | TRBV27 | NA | TGTGCCACCAAAATACAGGGTAACACTGAAGCTTTCTTT | CATKIQGNTEAFF
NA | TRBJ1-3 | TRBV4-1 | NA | TGCGCCAGCAGCCACAATACAGGGACTGGAAACACCATATATTTT | CASSHNTGTGNTIYF
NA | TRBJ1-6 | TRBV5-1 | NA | TGCGCCAGCAGCTTGGACGGACAGCCATATAATTCACCCCTCCACTTT | CASSLDGQPYNSPLHF
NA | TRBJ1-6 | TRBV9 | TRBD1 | TGTGCCAGCAGCGTAGGACGGGACAGGGCTTCACCCCTCCACTTT | CASSVGRDRASPLHF
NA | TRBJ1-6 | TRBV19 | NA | TGTGCCAGTAGTATAGATGGACAGACTGAGTCACCCCTCCACTTT | CASSIDGQTESPLHF
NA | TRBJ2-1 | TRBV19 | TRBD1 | TGTGCCAGTAGCCTAACCGGGACAGGCCACAATGAGCAGTTCTTC | CASSLTGTGHNEQFF
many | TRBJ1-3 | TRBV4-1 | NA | TGCGCCAGCAGCCAAGATCCGGGCGACAGTTTGTCAGGAAACACCATATATTTT | CASSQDPGDSLSGNTIYF
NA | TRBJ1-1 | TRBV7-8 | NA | TGTGCCAGCAGCACAAACCAAGGGGTCAGGAACACTGAAGCTTTCTTT | CASSTNQGVRNTEAFF
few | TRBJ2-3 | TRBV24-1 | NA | TGTGCCACCAGTGACGGGATGCCAGATACGCAGTATTTT | CATSDGMPDTQYF
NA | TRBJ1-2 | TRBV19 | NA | TGTGCCAGTAGTACGGACATGGACTATGGCTACACCTTC | CASSTDMDYGYTF
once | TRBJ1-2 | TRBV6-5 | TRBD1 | TGTGCCAGCAGTCGACAGGGGAACTATGGCTACACCTTC | CASSRQGNYGYTF
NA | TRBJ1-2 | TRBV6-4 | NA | TGTGCCAGCAGTGATTTTTTATGGCAGGGTGCTCAATCTGGCTACACCTTC | CASSDFLWQGAQSGYTF
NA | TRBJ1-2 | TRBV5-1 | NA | TGCGCCAGCAGCTTGGCCTTAGGGGACTATGGCTACACCTTC | CASSLALGDYGYTF
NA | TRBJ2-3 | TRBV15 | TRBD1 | TGTGCCACCAGCAGCGGACAGGGGGCGCGTAGGACAGATACGCAGTATTTT | CATSSGQGARRTDTQYF
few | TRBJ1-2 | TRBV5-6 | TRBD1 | TGTGCCAGCAGCTTGTCAGGGACAGGGGGCCTTTATGGCTACACCTTC | CASSLSGTGGLYGYTF
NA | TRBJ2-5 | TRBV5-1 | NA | TGCGCCAGCAGCTCCCGGACAGACCAAGAGACCCAGTACTTC | CASSSRTDQETQYF
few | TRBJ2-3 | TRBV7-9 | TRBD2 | TGTGCCAGCAGCATGCCGGGACTAGCGGGAGGAACAGATACGCAGTATTTT | CASSMPGLAGGTDTQYF
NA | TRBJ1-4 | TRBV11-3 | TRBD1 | TGTGCCAGCAGCCCCGACAGGGGCGGTGAAAAACTGTTTTTT | CASSPDRGGEKLFF
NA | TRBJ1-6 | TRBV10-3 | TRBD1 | TGTGCCATCAGTGAAAGGACAGGGGGAGGGAATTCACCCCTCCACTTT | CAISERTGGGNSPLHF
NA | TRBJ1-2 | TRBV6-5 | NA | TGTGCCAGCAGCCGACAGGCCGGGGGCTACACCTTC | CASSRQAGGYTF
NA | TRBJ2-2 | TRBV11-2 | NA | TGTGCCAGCAGCCATCGGACGGGAAACACCGGGGAGCTGTTTTTT | CASSHRTGNTGELFF
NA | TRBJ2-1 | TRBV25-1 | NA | TGTGCCAGCAGTGATTTGGACAGATACAATGAGCAGTTCTTC | CASSDLDRYNEQFF
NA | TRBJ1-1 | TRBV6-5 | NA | TGTGCCAGCAGTAGGACAGTGAACACTGAAGCTTTCTTT | CASSRTVNTEAFF
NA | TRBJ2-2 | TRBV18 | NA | TGTGCCAGCTCACCGTCTGGAAGGGGCAACACCGGGGAGCTGTTTTTT | CASSPSGRGNTGELFF
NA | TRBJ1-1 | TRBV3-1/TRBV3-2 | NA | TGTGCCAGCAGCCCCTTGAGGGAGAACACTGAAGCTTTCTTT | CASSPLRENTEAFF